Listed below are T cell receptor beta chains from one sample, sequenced in a study of radiotherapy plus CTLA-4 blockade in lung cancer. Clones were sequenced by immunoSEQ multiplex PCR, and TCRdb holds only the in-frame ones, with some missing. This sample has 56,000 or so clones, with approximately 79% found just once. Sequencing used peripheral blood, obtained from a patient treated with radiotherapy plus ipilimumab. These receptor sequences come from a human donor with non-small cell lung cancer who had a partial response to radiotherapy plus ipilimumab. The CDR3 runs from the conserved cysteine through the conserved F or W. A D gene is named only where the DNA matches it firmly. Rows give clone size only sometimes, using once, few, many, or a class for an expanded clone.

J gene | V gene | D gene | clone size | CDR3 protein | CDR3 DNA
TRBJ2-3 | TRBV29-1 | TRBD2 | . | CSVATSGGAGDTQYF | TGCAGCGTTGCTACTAGCGGGGGGGCCGGAGATACGCAGTATTTT
TRBJ1-5 | TRBV9 | . | . | CASSVEGINQPQHF | TGTGCCAGCAGCGTAGAGGGGATCAATCAGCCCCAGCATTTT
TRBJ2-3 | TRBV19 | . | . | CASSISASSPTDTQYF | TGTGCCAGTAGTATATCGGCTAGCTCCCCCACAGATACGCAGTATTTT
TRBJ2-3 | TRBV7-8 | TRBD2 | once | CASSLGTSGTDTQYF | TGTGCCAGCAGCTTAGGGACTAGCGGGACAGATACGCAGTATTTT
TRBJ1-6 | TRBV5-1 | . | . | CASRAGNSYNSPLHF | TGCGCCAGCAGAGCAGGGAACTCCTATAATTCACCCCTCCACTTT
TRBJ2-7 | TRBV2 | . | once | CASSEGVSGEQYF | TGTGCCAGCAGTGAAGGAGTAAGCGGAGAGCAGTACTTC
TRBJ1-3 | TRBV6-1 | . | . | CASRDTPSSGNTIYF | TGTGCCAGCAGGGACACCCCGAGCTCTGGAAACACCATATATTTT
TRBJ2-1 | TRBV7-3 | TRBD1 | . | CASSQGQYNEQFF | TGTGCCAGCAGCCAGGGACAGTATAATGAGCAGTTCTTC
TRBJ1-1 | TRBV10-1 | . | . | CASSRTRMNTEAFF | TGCGCCAGCAGTAGGACAAGGATGAACACTGAAGCTTTCTTT
TRBJ2-2 | TRBV19 | . | once | CASISGWTGELFF | TGTGCCAGTATCTCCGGGTGGACCGGGGAGCTGTTTTTT
TRBJ1-1 | TRBV5-1 | TRBD1 | . | CASSEGQGALNTEAFF | TGCGCCAGCAGCGAGGGACAGGGGGCCTTGAACACTGAAGCTTTCTTT
TRBJ2-3 | TRBV5-1 | TRBD2 | . | CASSIGTRGTDTQYF | TGCGCCAGCAGCATAGGGACTAGGGGTACAGATACGCAGTATTTT
TRBJ1-5 | TRBV6-5 | . | . | CASSDSFDQPQHF | TGTGCCAGCAGTGACTCCTTCGATCAGCCCCAGCATTTT
TRBJ2-1 | TRBV11-2 | TRBD1 | few | CASSLVGQNEQFF | TGTGCCAGCAGCTTAGTGGGACAGAATGAGCAGTTCTTC
TRBJ1-6 | TRBV18 | TRBD1 | . | CASSPTGSNSPLHF | TGTGCCAGCTCACCGACAGGGAGTAATTCACCCCTCCACTTT
TRBJ2-7 | TRBV6-5 | TRBD1 | . | CASSYKGQGGEQYF | TGTGCCAGCAGTTACAAGGGACAGGGTGGCGAGCAGTACTTC
TRBJ1-1 | TRBV5-4 | TRBD1 | . | CASSPLGQGNTEAFF | TGTGCCAGCAGCCCCCTTGGACAGGGGAACACTGAAGCTTTCTTT
TRBJ2-6 | TRBV15 | . | . | CATSPDPGSGANVLTF | TGTGCCACCAGCCCAGATCCGGGGTCTGGGGCCAACGTCCTGACTTTC
TRBJ2-7 | TRBV5-1 | TRBD1 | . | CASSGDRGILSYEQYF | TGCGCCAGCAGCGGGGACAGGGGGATCCTCTCCTACGAGCAGTACTTC
TRBJ1-3 | TRBV5-1 | . | . | CASSSGGGNGNTIYF | TGCGCCAGCAGCTCAGGTGGGGGGAATGGAAACACCATATATTTT
TRBJ2-5 | TRBV6-5 | . | . | CASRATEKRTQYF | TGTGCCAGCAGAGCTACTGAAAAGAGAACCCAGTACTTC
TRBJ1-2 | TRBV29-1 | TRBD1 | . | CSSDRDDYGYTF | TGCAGCAGCGACAGGGACGACTATGGCTACACCTTC
TRBJ2-7 | TRBV29-1 | . | . | CSVETGRAGSYEQYF | TGCAGCGTTGAAACTGGCAGGGCTGGGTCCTACGAGCAGTACTTC
TRBJ2-7 | TRBV21-1 | . | . | CASALQGTNEQYF | TGTGCCAGTGCGTTACAGGGGACGAACGAGCAGTACTTC
TRBJ1-1 | TRBV5-8 | TRBD1 | . | CASSRRTGGTEAFF | TGTGCCAGCAGCCGGCGGACAGGGGGGACTGAAGCTTTCTTT
TRBJ2-7 | TRBV7-9 | TRBD2 | once | CASSSGTSGGYEQYF | TGTGCCAGCAGCTCAGGGACTAGCGGGGGTTACGAGCAGTACTTC
TRBJ1-5 | TRBV9 | . | . | CASSAKWGDQPQHF | TGTGCCAGCAGCGCTAAGTGGGGGGATCAGCCCCAGCATTTT
TRBJ2-1 | TRBV27 | . | once | CASSRAWTYNEQFF | TGTGCCAGCAGCCGGGCGTGGACTTACAATGAGCAGTTCTTC
TRBJ1-5 | TRBV11-2 | TRBD1 | . | CASSLAGGEGQPQHF | TGTGCCAGCAGCTTAGCAGGGGGTGAGGGTCAGCCCCAGCATTTT
TRBJ2-3 | TRBV28 | TRBD2 | . | CASSPGTTSTDTQYF | TGTGCCAGCAGTCCTGGGACTACTAGCACAGATACGCAGTATTTT
TRBJ2-1 | TRBV5-8 | TRBD2 | . | CASSLDRTSGNNEQFF | TGTGCCAGCAGCTTGGACCGGACTAGCGGCAACAATGAGCAGTTCTTC
TRBJ2-1 | TRBV2 | TRBD2 | . | CASSEASGGSNNEQFF | TGTGCCAGCAGTGAAGCAAGCGGGGGGTCGAACAATGAGCAGTTCTTC
TRBJ2-1 | TRBV6-1 | . | once | CASLTGGPAYNEQFF | TGTGCCAGCCTGACCGGGGGGCCGGCTTACAATGAGCAGTTCTTC
TRBJ2-3 | TRBV2 | . | . | CASSESQSYTGTDTQYF | TGCGCCAGCAGTGAAAGCCAAAGTTATACTGGCACAGATACGCAGTATTTT
TRBJ1-2 | TRBV11-2 | . | . | CASSLDKGPAGYTF | TGTGCCAGCAGCTTAGATAAGGGGCCGGCGGGCTACACCTTC
TRBJ1-6 | TRBV5-1 | TRBD1 | . | CASSLGQGDSPLHF | TGCGCCAGCAGCTTGGGACAGGGAGATTCACCCCTCCACTTT
TRBJ1-2 | TRBV2 | TRBD1 | . | CASRITAGDRPNGYTF | TGTGCCAGCAGGATAACCGCCGGGGACAGGCCTAATGGCTACACCTTC
TRBJ1-1 | TRBV10-3 | TRBD1 | . | CAIISDRGGTEAFF | TGTGCCATCATATCCGACAGGGGAGGTACTGAAGCTTTCTTT
TRBJ2-3 | TRBV2 | . | . | CASLQNPSTDTQYF | TGTGCCAGCCTACAGAATCCTAGCACAGATACGCAGTATTTT
TRBJ2-5 | TRBV19 | TRBD1 | . | CASSTGTGDRETQYF | TGTGCCAGTAGTACCGGGACAGGGGATCGCGAGACCCAGTACTTC
TRBJ1-1 | TRBV6-1 | TRBD1 | . | CASSTGQGNTEAFF | TGTGCCAGCAGTACGGGACAGGGGAACACTGAAGCTTTCTTT
TRBJ1-2 | TRBV5-1 | TRBD1 | . | CASSLAGTGSYGYTF | TGCGCCAGCAGCTTGGCCGGGACAGGGTCCTATGGCTACACCTTC
TRBJ2-5 | TRBV27 | TRBD2 | . | CASTSGGGETQYF | TGTGCCAGCACCTCGGGGGGTGGGGAGACCCAGTACTTC
TRBJ2-7 | TRBV5-4 | TRBD2 | . | CASSTQRGGPYEQYF | TGTGCCAGCAGCACCCAGCGGGGGGGTCCCTACGAGCAGTACTTC
TRBJ1-5 | TRBV5-1 | . | once | CASCGRPRAKGQPQHF | TGCGCCAGCTGCGGTAGACCCAGGGCAAAAGGTCAGCCCCAGCATTTT
TRBJ2-3 | TRBV7-3 | . | . | CASSLDGGDTQYF | TGTGCCAGCAGCTTAGACGGAGGGGATACGCAGTATTTT
TRBJ1-6 | TRBV5-6 | . | . | CASSLVRGDLHF | TGTGCCAGCAGCTTGGTGCGGGGGGACCTCCACTTT
TRBJ2-1 | TRBV5-4 | . | once | CASSAGGRLNEQFF | TGTGCCAGCAGCGCCGGAGGCCGCCTCAATGAGCAGTTCTTC
TRBJ1-2 | TRBV5-4 | TRBD1 | . | CASSRNRDREWGNYGYTF | TGTGCCAGCAGCCGGAACCGGGACAGGGAGTGGGGTAACTATGGCTACACCTTC
TRBJ2-7 | TRBV18 | TRBD2 | . | CASSDGGDEQYF | TGTGCCAGCTCTGACGGGGGGGACGAGCAGTACTTC
TRBJ2-2 | TRBV7-3 | . | . | CASSSTATGELFF | TGTGCCAGCAGCTCGACAGCCACCGGGGAGCTGTTTTTT
TRBJ2-3 | TRBV6-1 | TRBD2 | . | CASSLLATGTDTQYF | TGTGCCAGCAGTTTACTAGCGACGGGCACAGATACGCAGTATTTT
TRBJ1-1 | TRBV5-6 | . | . | CASSPGLLNTEAFF | TGTGCCAGCAGCCCGGGACTGCTTAACACTGAAGCTTTCTTT
TRBJ2-7 | TRBV12-1 | . | . | CASRFLGRASESYEQYF | TGTGCCAGCAGATTTTTAGGCAGAGCTAGCGAGTCCTACGAGCAGTACTTC
TRBJ2-7 | TRBV5-1 | TRBD2 | . | CASSLWGTLAGGAYEQYF | TGCGCCAGCAGCTTGTGGGGTACCTTAGCGGGGGGGGCCTACGAGCAGTACTTC